Detailed here is one T cell receptor (beta chain). Its antigen is unidentified. V was pared by 1 base and J by 4 bases, with 8 bases between. Germline V gives CDR1 SGHAT, CDR2 FQNNGV. This CDR3 is built from 15 residues. This sample is drawn from a study of post-analysis software for immune sequencing data. Study findings and constraints: Included in a set of about 5 TRBV segments more frequent in patients than controls were TRBV5-6, TRBV5-1 and TRBV20-1.

Unique molecular identifiers were present in the TCR beta cDNA libraries. MiXCR, run by TCRdb on the PCR reads, gives a single entry per CDR3 protein. The sample shows roughly 540,000 distinct CDR3 sequences, 30% to 40% of them seen only once. The chain couples TRBV11-2 to TRBJ1-6; the D is unclear. The source is a girl aged 2 to 17 with multiple sclerosis. Sample: blood. DNA of the CDR3: TGTGCCAGCAGCTTAGGGGCACAGTATAATTCACCCCTCCACTTT. It is translated as CASSLGAQYNSPLHF.